This is a list of T cell receptor beta chains from one sample in a study of cytomegalovirus exposure and HLA in healthy donors. TCRdb's table, derived via immunoSEQ multiplex PCR, lists solely in-frame clones and lacks some. Of under 250,000 clones listed, around 83% are singletons. The sample consisted of PBMCs. The origin of the receptors is a woman aged 45-65 years in good health and CMV-seropositive. The CDR3 runs from the conserved cysteine through the conserved F or W. D genes are given only for firm matches. Expanded clones are given a class, and other clones once, few, many or no size at all.

TRBV6-6,few,TRBD1,TRBJ2-3,TGTGCCAGCAGTTATGGGGGACAGATGAGCACAGATACGCAGTATTTT,CASSYGGQMSTDTQYF
TRBV6-1,-,-,TRBJ1-5,TGTGCCAGCAGCAGGGTTGGGGTAGCGGATCAGCCCCAGCATTTT,CASSRVGVADQPQHF
TRBV5-8,-,-,TRBJ1-5,TGTGCCAGCAGCTTAAGCCCAGGGGTCGGAAGCAATCAGCCCCAGCATTTT,CASSLSPGVGSNQPQHF
TRBV19,once,TRBD2,TRBJ2-3,TGTGCCAGTAGCCCAAATTTCGCGGGAGCGGGAGATACGCAGTATTTT,CASSPNFAGAGDTQYF
TRBV6-5,once,TRBD1,TRBJ1-5,TGTGCCAGCAGTGAGGGACAGGCCCATCAGCCCCAGCATTTT,CASSEGQAHQPQHF
TRBV6-1,-,-,TRBJ1-2,TGTGCCAGCAGTGGCTCCGGGACACCCCTAGGGGTCTACACCTTC,CASSGSGTPLGVYTF
TRBV19,once,-,TRBJ1-4,TGTGCCAGTAGTATTGCAGGGTTGGGACTGTTTTTT,CASSIAGLGLFF
TRBV11-2,-,TRBD2,TRBJ2-1,TGTGCCAGCAGCTTCGGTGGGACTAGCGGCGAGCAGTTCTTC,CASSFGGTSGEQFF
TRBV7-2,-,-,TRBJ1-6,TGTGCCAGCAGCTTAGAACCGAGGAACAATTCACCCCTCCACTTT,CASSLEPRNNSPLHF
TRBV6-5,-,-,TRBJ1-5,TGTGCCAGCAGGGTGACAGGAGGACGTCAGCCCCAGCATTTT,CASRVTGGRQPQHF
TRBV18,-,TRBD1,TRBJ2-5,TGTGCCAGCTCACCAATAGGACAGGGGACAGAGACCCAGTACTTC,CASSPIGQGTETQYF
TRBV7-9,few,TRBD1,TRBJ1-1,TGTGCCACAGGGGGGAACACTGAAGCTTTCTTT,CATGGNTEAFF
TRBV7-9,-,-,TRBJ1-1,TGTGCCAGCAGCCCAAGCCCCGTGACAGGTGTTGAAGCTTTCTTT,CASSPSPVTGVEAFF
TRBV20-1,once,-,TRBJ2-7,TGCAGTGTACGAGGGGGCTACGAGCAGTACTTC,CSVRGGYEQYF
TRBV14,-,-,TRBJ2-7,TGTGCCAGCAGCCAAGTGAAGGGGCTAAGTTTGGGTGAGCAGTACTTC,CASSQVKGLSLGEQYF